This T cell receptor (beta chain) was captured by sequencing in a study of T cells in Graves' hyperthyroidism and ophthalmopathy. The wider study: Peripheral blood was taken when the disease was first diagnosed, before any treatment began.

From germline, CDR1 is ENHRY and CDR2 SYGVKD. The CDR3 runs 13 residues. Between the trimmed V and J ends, which lost 7 bases and 1 base, there was a span of 9 bases. Amplification yielded TCR beta CDR3 regions, with RNA transcripts as the source. The TCR CDR3 first-round RT-PCR relied on the HTBI primer set. Using its own MiXCR run on the multiplex PCR reads, TCRdb lists one record per CDR3 protein. The sample contains 300,000 to 400,000 distinct CDR3 sequences, 15% to 20% of which appear only once. This receptor was identified in a woman aged 50 to 60 with Graves' hyperthyroidism. This chain uses TRBV10-3 with TRBJ2-3; D is unresolved. The sequencing sample was made of blood. The CDR3 sequence: CAIKSSGTDTQYF. CDR3 DNA: TGTGCCATCAAGTCGAGTGGCACAGATACGCAGTATTTT.